This T cell receptor (beta chain) is drawn from a study of response to subunit inactivated influenza vaccine. Findings and limits, study-wide: Each seasonal influenza vaccination recruits few new T cells, the authors suggested.

TCRdb re-called the RT-PCR reads through MiXCR, storing one row per CDR3 protein. In the table there are more than 450,000 distinct CDR3 sequences, 7.6% of which are singletons. J lost 3 bases, V lost 3 bases, and 10 bases had no gene match. CDR1 is DFQATT, CDR2 SNEGSKA, per germline (reference sequence). The CDR3 totals 17 residues. A word on this clonotype: Antigen specificity is unknown.

This receptor was taken from a man in his fifties or sixties who received an inactivated influenza vaccine. The rearrangement links TRBV20-1 to TRBJ2-1; 11 nucleotides match TRBD1. The sample was PBMCs from blood, taken about 23 months after vaccination. The CDR3 sequence is CSARLGAGQGGYNEQFF. CDR3 nucleotide sequence: TGCAGTGCTAGGCTGGGAGCGGGACAGGGGGGCTACAATGAGCAGTTCTTC.